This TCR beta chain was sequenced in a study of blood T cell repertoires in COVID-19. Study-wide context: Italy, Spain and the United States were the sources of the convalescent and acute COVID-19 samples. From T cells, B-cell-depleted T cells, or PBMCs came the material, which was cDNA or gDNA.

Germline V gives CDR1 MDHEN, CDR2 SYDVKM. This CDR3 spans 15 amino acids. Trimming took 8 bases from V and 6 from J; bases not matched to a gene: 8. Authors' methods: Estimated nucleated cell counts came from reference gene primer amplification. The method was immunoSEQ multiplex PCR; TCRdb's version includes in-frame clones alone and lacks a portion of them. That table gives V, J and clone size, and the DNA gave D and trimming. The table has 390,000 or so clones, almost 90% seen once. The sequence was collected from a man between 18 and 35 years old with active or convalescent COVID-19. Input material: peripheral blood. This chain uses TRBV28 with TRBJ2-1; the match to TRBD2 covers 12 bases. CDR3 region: CASSRLAGEVNEQFF. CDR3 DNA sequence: TGTGCCAGCTCCAGACTAGCGGGAGAAGTCAATGAGCAGTTCTTC. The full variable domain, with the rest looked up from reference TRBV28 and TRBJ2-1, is DVKVTQSSRYLVKRTGEKVFLECVQDMDHENMFWYRQDPGLGLRLIYFSYDVKMKEKGDIPEGYSVSREKKERFSLILESASTNQTSMYLCASSRLAGEVNEQFFGPGTRLTVL.